This T cell receptor beta chain is from a study of response to subunit inactivated influenza vaccine. TCRdb re-called the RT-PCR reads through MiXCR, storing one row per CDR3 protein. The top ten clones hold approximately 12% of a sample with hundreds of thousands of distinct CDR3 sequences, over 9.5% of them seen once. There are many counts of this clonotype. Antigen unknown. Germline CDR1 DFQATT, CDR2 SNEGSKA (reference sequence). The germline V and J ends were trimmed by 1 base and 8 bases, with 17 bases remaining between them. The CDR3 length is 15 residues. Study observations and caveats: After each seasonal influenza vaccination, few new T cells are recruited, the authors suggested.

The receptor comes from a man aged 50 or older who received an inactivated influenza vaccine. The chain employs TRBV20-1 and TRBJ1-4; TRBD1 is a possible D gene (5 bases). Sequenced here: PBMCs from blood, sampled 35 to 45 days after vaccination. The CDR3 loop is CSARGWGTLGEKLFF. CDR3 in DNA: TGCAGTGCTAGAGGTTGGGGGACCTTAGGGGAAAAACTGTTTTTT.